The present T cell receptor beta chain was sequenced within a study of T cells in severe cutaneous drug reactions. Study-wide points: Carbamazepine-induced Stevens-Johnson syndrome or toxic epidermal necrolysis patients showed strongly raised TRBV12-4, around 32% in blister cells and around 5% in PBMC. One public TCRbeta CDR3 appeared in all seven blister samples, averaging approximately 14%.

TCR subtype-specific primers in iRepertoire multiplex PCR prepared libraries for bulk and single-cell sequencing. Bulk TCR beta libraries: multiplex PCR with V-, D- and J-region primers. Bulk TCR libraries started from roughly 100-500 ng RNA per sample. Each CDR3 protein gets one entry in TCRdb, which reprocessed the multiplex PCR reads and gives no DNA. Recorded for this sample: 1,100 or so distinct CDR3 sequences. The donors had carbamazepine-induced Stevens-Johnson syndrome or toxic epidermal necrolysis. This CDR3 is built from 12 residues. A remark on this clonotype: The antigen remains undetermined.

The sequence derives from a human donor with Stevens-Johnson syndrome, a severe cutaneous drug reaction. The J gene is TRBJ2-1, the V gene TRBV12-3 or TRBV12-4; TCRdb returns TRBD2, unconfirmable since there is no DNA. Input material: cells from a skin blister. Here the CDR3 reads CASSFILAGRFF.